One sample yielded the 13 T cell receptor beta chains listed below, sequenced in a study of blood T cell repertoires in COVID-19. The repertoire was sequenced with immunoSEQ multiplex PCR; TCRdb's copy has only in-frame clones and lacks some. The sample shows 100,000 to 150,000 clones, around 87% of them seen only once. Sequences were obtained from peripheral blood. These receptor sequences come from a man aged 45-60 years with acute or convalescent COVID-19.

The CDR3 DNA is TGTGCCAGCTCACCACGGGGGACAGCGGGTGGCTACACCTTC. It yields the protein CASSPRGTAGGYTF. The chain uses TRBV18 and TRBJ1-2; 7 nucleotides line up with TRBD1. Germline V gene lookup returns CDR1 KGHSH and CDR2 LQKENI. The CDR3 is 14 residues long. Germline trimming cut 1 base from V and 7 bases from J; bases unmatched to any gene: 6.

The chain joins TRBV4-1 to TRBJ2-7, with 8 nucleotides matching TRBD2. From germline, CDR1 is MGHRA and CDR2 YSYEKL. The CDR3 contains 14 residues. V lost 1 base, J lost 2 bases, and 1 base stayed unmatched. CDR3 loop: CASSQAGGAYEQYF. Written as DNA, the CDR3 is TGCGCCAGCAGCCAAGCGGGAGGGGCCTACGAGCAGTACTTC.

The sample holds one count of this clone. CDR3 in amino acids: CASSYSRPGQHLQQYF. CDR3 nucleotides: TGTGCCAGCAGTTACTCGAGGCCGGGACAACACCTACAGCAGTACTTC. The chain joins TRBV6-6 to TRBJ2-7, with D perhaps TRBD1 (6 bases). Germline V lookup: CDR1 MNHNY, CDR2 SVGAGI (reference sequence). The CDR3 runs 16 residues. V shed 0 bases and J shed 8 bases, with 20 bases lying between them.

V usage is TRBV25-1 and J usage is TRBJ1-4; possible D gene TRBD1, 5 bases. The CDR3 loop spans 15 amino acids. Germline lookup yields CDR1 MGHDK and CDR2 SYGVNS. V was pared by 3 bases and J by 0 bases, with 8 bases between. The CDR3 bases are TGTGCCAGCAGTGAGCGGGGCTCAACTAATGAAAAACTGTTTTTT. This sequence encodes CASSERGSTNEKLFF.

The chain has TRBV19 and TRBJ1-2; the D gene is possibly TRBD1 (5 bases). Germline CDR1 LNHDA, CDR2 SQIVND (reference sequence). Trimming cost V 7 bases and J 1 base, with 7 bases left between them. CDR3 length: 12 amino acids. The CDR3 region is CASTDNNYGYTF. The CDR3 DNA is TGTGCCAGTACGGACAATAACTATGGCTACACCTTC.

The gene calls are TRBV7-6 and TRBJ2-1, with D possibly TRBD1 on 6 matching bases. V was clipped by 5 bases and J by 6 bases, with 17 bases between them. Per the germline V gene, CDR1 is SGHVS and CDR2 is FNYEAQ. This CDR3 is 15 amino acids long. CDR3 loop: CASSRVEGVPNEQFF. The CDR3 nucleotides are TGTGCCAGCAGCCGAGTAGAGGGGGTCCCCAATGAGCAGTTCTTC.

The rearrangement uses TRBV5-1 and TRBJ2-2, with 13 bases lining up with TRBD2. This CDR3 contains 15 residues. Per germline, CDR1 SGHRS and CDR2 YFSETQ. V dropped 4 bases and J dropped 5; count of bases not matched to a gene: 2. CDR3 DNA: TGCGCCAGCAGCGGACTAGCGGGAGTGACCGGGGAGCTGTTTTTT. It is translated as CASSGLAGVTGELFF.

V usage is TRBV5-8 and J usage is TRBJ2-7, with 11 nucleotides matching TRBD2. V was pared by 5 bases and J by 3 bases, with 7 bases of the junction left unmatched. The CDR3 is 15 amino acids. Germline values: CDR1 SGHTS, CDR2 YDEGEE. CDR3 bases: TGTGCCAGCAGGCCCCCGGGACTAGCGGTCTACGAGCAGTACTTC. It yields the protein CASRPPGLAVYEQYF.

The J gene is TRBJ1-5, the V gene TRBV29-1, with D maybe TRBD1 (6 bases). Trimming took off 4 bases at V and 1 base at J, with 8 bases between the two ends. The CDR3 covers 13 residues. Germline V gene data show CDR1 as SQVTM and CDR2 as ANQGSEA. The CDR3 DNA sequence: TGCAGCGTTGCCAGGGGAAGCAATCAGCCCCAGCATTTT. Translated: CSVARGSNQPQHF.

The chain joins TRBV11-3 to TRBJ2-1, with 14 bases that match TRBD2. V was pared by 5 bases and J by 11 bases, with 11 bases of the junction left unmatched. The germline gives CDR1 SGHNT, CDR2 YENEEA. The CDR3 length is 16 residues. The CDR3, as DNA: TGTGCCAGCAGCACAACCCGACTAGCGGGAGGGTTGAAGCAGTTCTTC. Translation: CASSTTRLAGGLKQFF.

The gene calls are TRBV5-1 and TRBJ2-3; the match to TRBD1 covers 7 bases. Germline lookup yields CDR1 SGHRS and CDR2 YFSETQ. The CDR3 has 16 amino acids. V gave up 4 bases and J gave up 1 base; unmatched junction bases: 9. Here the CDR3 reads CASSGTGDPRTDTQYF. Here the CDR3 DNA reads TGCGCCAGCAGCGGCACAGGGGACCCGCGCACAGATACGCAGTATTTT.

This clone was picked up a small number of times. This same CDR3 is encoded by further DNA sequences in the sample. This sequence joins TRBV5-4 and TRBJ2-7; TRBD2 might be the D (5 bases). The V and J ends lost 0 bases and 0 bases respectively, with 7 bases between them. The CDR3 is 14 residues long. Germline assignment: CDR1 SGHNT and CDR2 YYREEE (reference sequence). This CDR3 is CASSLEAGSYEQYF. The CDR3 DNA reads TGTGCCAGCAGCTTGGAGGCGGGCTCCTACGAGCAGTACTTC.

The CDR3 coding sequence is TGCGCCAGCAGCTTGGGGACAGGGACGGGGACTTTCTCCTACGAGCAGTACTTC. Protein product: CASSLGTGTGTFSYEQYF. This rearrangement joins TRBV5-1 to TRBJ2-7; 8 bases are shared with TRBD1. The CDR3 totals 18 residues. In germline, CDR1 is SGHRS, CDR2 YFSETQ. The V and J ends lost 0 bases and 0 bases, in that order; junction bases with no gene match: 11.